The 8 T cell receptor beta chains in this list originate from one sample, sequenced in a study of blood T cell repertoires in COVID-19. Clones were read by immunoSEQ multiplex PCR, and TCRdb kept only the in-frame ones, dropping some. The sample consists of about 260,000 clones, around 88% of them appearing once. Material for sequencing was peripheral blood. Every receptor here comes from a man aged 30 to 45 with active or convalescent COVID-19.

The J gene is TRBJ1-4, the V gene TRBV3-1 (or the pseudogene TRBV3-2); 7 positions match TRBD1. Looked up from germline, CDR1 is LGHDT and CDR2 is YNNKEL (reference sequence). Trimming removed 1 base from V and 9 bases from J; junction bases left unmatched: 2. The CDR3 is made up of 13 amino acids. The CDR3 region is CASSQGGQQKLFF. The CDR3 coding sequence is TGTGCCAGCAGCCAAGGGGGACAGCAAAAACTGTTTTTT.

The rearrangement uses TRBV27 and TRBJ2-1; 9 nucleotides align to TRBD2. The CDR3 totals 14 residues. Germline CDR1 and CDR2: MNHEY and SMNVEV (reference sequence). V shed 4 bases, J shed 8 bases, and the junction held 6 bases outside the gene matches. CDR3 residues: CASSSTAGGHEQFF. CDR3 sequence (DNA): TGTGCCAGCAGTTCGACCGCGGGGGGGCATGAGCAGTTCTTC.

The V gene is TRBV11-2, the J gene TRBJ1-3, with 8 bases fitting TRBD1. CDR1 is SGHAT, CDR2 FQNNGV, per germline. The CDR3 length is 15 residues. The V and J ends lost 2 bases and 4 bases, in that order; junction bases with no gene match: 4. Here the CDR3 reads CASSLTGGRGNTIYF. DNA of the CDR3: TGTGCCAGCAGCTTAACAGGGGGTCGGGGAAACACCATATATTTT.

V gene TRBV5-1 combines with J gene TRBJ2-3; 8 positions agree with TRBD2. Germline assignment: CDR1 SGHRS and CDR2 YFSETQ. The CDR3 spans 17 residues. J lost 6 bases, V lost 6 bases, and 18 bases had no gene match. The CDR3 here is CASTDGRGRDGLDTQYF. The CDR3 bases are TGCGCCAGCACCGACGGGAGGGGCCGGGACGGGTTGGATACGCAGTATTTT.

CDR3 residues: CASSIDRPSFYGYTF. The DNA of the CDR3 is TGTGCCAGTAGTATTGACAGACCATCCTTCTATGGCTACACCTTC. The rearrangement links TRBV19 to TRBJ1-2; D may be TRBD1 (5 bases). The CDR3 sequence is 15 residues long. V lost 3 bases and J 4 bases, leaving 15 bases between the germline ends. Per the germline V gene, CDR1 is LNHDA and CDR2 is SQIVND (reference sequence).

This clone was detected only a few times. The rearrangement joins TRBV28 to TRBJ1-2, with 7 bases lining up with TRBD1. The CDR3 covers 15 residues. Losses at the gene ends were 6 bases for V and 5 bases for J; bases not matched to a gene: 12. CDR1 and CDR2 (germline): MDHEN, SYDVKM. As DNA, the CDR3 is TGTGCCAGCAGCCAGGGGGATGGGAAATGGTATGGCTACACCTTC. Amino acids: CASSQGDGKWYGYTF.

The chain carries TRBV9 and TRBJ2-3; D is unclear. CDR1 is SGDLS and CDR2 is YYNGEE in the germline V gene. With 0 bases removed from V and 1 base from J, the gap between germline ends came to 9 bases. The CDR3 spans 15 residues. The CDR3 coding sequence is TGTGCCAGCAGCGTAGGAATTAGCCGCACAGATACGCAGTATTTT. This encodes CASSVGISRTDTQYF.

V and J are TRBV3-1 (or the pseudogene TRBV3-2) and TRBJ1-3; 7 nucleotides agree with TRBD1. Looked up from germline, CDR1 is LGHDT and CDR2 is YNNKEL (reference sequence). This CDR3 region has 16 residues. After removal of 1 base from V and 3 bases from J, the junction contained 6 bases not matched to a gene. CDR3 in DNA: TGTGCCAGCAGCCAAGCGACCCGGGACAGTGGAAACACCATATATTTT. Amino acids: CASSQATRDSGNTIYF.